This T cell receptor beta chain came from a study of T cell repertoires in cytomegalovirus infection. Each CDR3 protein gets one entry after TCRdb re-called the reads with MiXCR. The table includes 270,000 or so distinct CDR3 sequences, about 15% detected once. The CDR3 length is 11 residues. V shed 5 bases and J 7 bases; nucleotides not matched to a gene: 4. Germline values: CDR1 SQVTM, CDR2 ANQGSEA. In its sample, this clonotype was seen a few times. Input material: CD8+ T cells from PBMCs. V is TRBV29-1 and J is TRBJ1-2; 7 bases align to TRBD1. This clonotype was sampled from a human donor in good health (CMV status not recorded). Some clones in this sample may be carry-over from other donors' samples. CDR3 protein: CSVRGGRGYTF. The CDR3 region has the DNA TGCAGCGTTAGAGGGGGCCGTGGCTACACCTTC.